These T cell receptor beta chains were read from a single sample in a study of blood T cell repertoires in COVID-19. Profiling relied on immunoSEQ multiplex PCR, and the TCRdb table lists in-frame clones only, not all of them. This repertoire shows some 180,000 clones, 70% to 80% found once; its top ten account for roughly 5.7%. Sequences were obtained from peripheral blood. These receptors were taken from a woman aged 35 to 49 with COVID-19, enrolled during active disease. CDR3s include the opening cysteine and the closing phenylalanine or tryptophan. A D gene is named only where the DNA matches it firmly. A row's size may be missing; if present it is once, few, many or a size class.

D gene	V gene	clone size	J gene	CDR3 protein	CDR3 DNA
.	TRBV18	.	TRBJ1-1	CASSPLGGLDTEAFF	TGTGCCAGCTCACCACTGGGAGGCCTCGACACTGAAGCTTTCTTT
TRBD2	TRBV5-1	.	TRBJ2-3	CASSLTGTTYTDTQYF	TGCGCCAGCAGCTTAACCGGGACTACCTACACAGATACGCAGTATTTT
.	TRBV11-2	.	TRBJ2-5	CASSSGHQETQYF	TGTGCCAGCAGCTCCGGTCACCAAGAGACCCAGTACTTC
TRBD2	TRBV5-8	.	TRBJ2-3	CASSLRAGGSTDTQYF	TGTGCCAGCAGCTTGCGGGCGGGGGGAAGCACAGATACGCAGTATTTT
TRBD1	TRBV5-6	.	TRBJ2-7	CASSAVPGQDYEQYF	TGTGCCAGCAGCGCCGTCCCGGGACAGGACTACGAGCAGTACTTC
.	TRBV7-9	.	TRBJ1-1	CASRFLDRNTEAFF	TGTGCCAGCAGATTCCTAGACAGGAACACTGAAGCTTTCTTT
TRBD2	TRBV29-1	.	TRBJ2-4	CSVAPTAGGQYF	TGCAGCGTTGCCCCAACAGCGGGAGGCCAGTACTTC
TRBD1	TRBV6-6	.	TRBJ2-2	CASSYSQGVTGELFF	TGTGCCAGCAGTTACTCACAGGGGGTCACCGGGGAGCTGTTTTTT
TRBD1	TRBV15	.	TRBJ1-4	CATSRDGTATNEKLFF	TGTGCCACCAGCAGAGATGGGACAGCAACTAATGAAAAACTGTTTTTT
.	TRBV5-4	once	TRBJ1-1	CASSSPKSGNTEAFF	TGTGCCAGCAGCTCCCCTAAGTCGGGGAACACTGAAGCTTTCTTT
.	TRBV18	.	TRBJ2-6	CASSPFPDGSGANVLTF	TGTGCCAGCTCACCATTCCCCGACGGGTCTGGGGCCAACGTCCTGACTTTC
.	TRBV18	.	TRBJ1-2	CASSPPVRTEYGYTF	TGTGCCAGCTCACCACCCGTCAGGACTGAGTATGGCTACACCTTC
.	TRBV9	.	TRBJ2-1	CASSRWDKPLDEQFF	TGTGCCAGCAGCCGATGGGACAAACCCCTGGATGAGCAGTTCTTC
.	TRBV21-1	.	TRBJ2-7	CASRNDRTPGLAVPSSYEQYF	TGTGCCAGCAGGAACGACCGGACTCCGGGACTAGCGGTACCAAGCTCCTACGAGCAGTACTTC
.	TRBV19	few	TRBJ1-2	CASRGLATLTYGYTF	TGTGCCAGTAGGGGACTCGCCACTTTGACCTATGGCTACACCTTC
.	TRBV20-1	.	TRBJ2-1	CSAPRGNEQFF	TGCAGTGCCCCCAGGGGTAATGAGCAGTTCTTC
.	TRBV7-2	.	TRBJ2-5	CASSSPVGGGLRYQETQYF	TGTGCCAGCAGCTCCCCCGTTGGGGGAGGTCTTCGGTACCAAGAGACCCAGTACTTC
.	TRBV24-1	once	TRBJ2-2	CARPTGNTGELFF	TGTGCCCGCCCGACAGGGAACACCGGGGAGCTGTTTTTT
TRBD1	TRBV3-1/TRBV3-2	once	TRBJ2-1	CASSHPSGGGNEQFF	TGTGCCAGCAGCCACCCGTCAGGGGGCGGTAATGAGCAGTTCTTC
.	TRBV7-9	.	TRBJ2-4	CASSSIQGLSDIQYF	TGTGCCAGCAGCTCAATTCAGGGGCTTTCGGACATTCAGTACTTC
.	TRBV9	.	TRBJ1-2	CASSVAEAPHYGYTF	TGTGCCAGCAGCGTAGCCGAGGCTCCTCACTATGGCTACACCTTC
.	TRBV4-1	once	TRBJ1-1	CASSQVTRGFTEAFF	TGCGCCAGCAGCCAGGTTACCAGGGGCTTTACTGAAGCTTTCTTT
.	TRBV7-8	.	TRBJ1-1	CASSPRRVWAGTEAFF	TGTGCCAGCAGCCCCCGACGGGTCTGGGCGGGCACTGAAGCTTTCTTT
TRBD1	TRBV6-2/TRBV6-3	few	TRBJ2-1	CASSYWTGDLNEQFF	TGTGCCAGCAGTTACTGGACAGGAGACCTCAATGAGCAGTTCTTC
TRBD1	TRBV5-1	.	TRBJ2-2	CASSLNGQGGNTGELFF	TGCGCCAGCAGCCTAAATGGACAGGGGGGAAACACCGGGGAGCTGTTTTTT
TRBD2	TRBV4-2	.	TRBJ2-1	CASSQESGISYNEQFF	TGTGCCAGCAGCCAAGAGAGCGGGATCTCCTACAATGAGCAGTTCTTC
.	TRBV27	.	TRBJ2-3	CASRHTGGETQYF	TGTGCCAGCAGACACACAGGGGGGGAGACGCAGTATTTT
TRBD2	TRBV6-5	.	TRBJ2-1	CASSYAGAFYNEQFF	TGTGCCAGCAGTTACGCGGGAGCCTTCTACAATGAGCAGTTCTTC
.	TRBV10-3	.	TRBJ1-2	CAITPQVNYGYTF	TGTGCCATCACCCCACAGGTTAACTATGGCTACACCTTC
.	TRBV2	few	TRBJ1-2	CASSREGYGYTF	TGTGCCAGCAGCCGGGAGGGTTATGGCTACACCTTC
.	TRBV24-1	.	TRBJ2-7	CATSDSFPWHEQYF	TGTGCCACCAGTGACTCCTTTCCTTGGCACGAGCAGTACTTC
.	TRBV10-3	.	TRBJ1-5	CAISEGRGFQPQHF	TGTGCCATCAGTGAGGGGAGGGGATTTCAGCCCCAGCATTTT
TRBD2	TRBV7-2	.	TRBJ2-3	CASSSRSSGSSVDTQYF	TGTGCCAGCAGCTCTCGGTCTAGCGGGAGTTCGGTAGATACGCAGTATTTT
.	TRBV30	few	TRBJ1-2	CAWTRQAQYYGYTF	TGTGCCTGGACTAGACAGGCACAGTACTATGGCTACACCTTC
TRBD2	TRBV10-3	few	TRBJ2-5	CAISESAGETQYF	TGTGCCATCAGTGAGTCGGCGGGGGAAACCCAGTACTTC
TRBD2	TRBV7-2	.	TRBJ2-7	CASSPFGTSGRYEQYF	TGTGCCAGCAGCCCCTTTGGGACTAGCGGGAGATACGAGCAGTACTTC
.	TRBV24-1	few	TRBJ2-3	CATSESDDTQYF	TGTGCCACCAGTGAAAGCGACGATACGCAGTATTTT
TRBD2	TRBV5-1	.	TRBJ2-1	CASDAGGLAGSEQFF	TGCGCCAGCGACGCTGGGGGACTAGCGGGATCTGAGCAGTTCTTC
.	TRBV12-3/TRBV12-4	.	TRBJ2-7	CASSLNRAYEQYF	TGTGCCAGCAGTTTAAACAGAGCCTACGAGCAGTACTTC
.	TRBV19	few	TRBJ1-5	CASSIARPSNQPQHF	TGTGCCAGTAGTATAGCCAGGCCTAGCAATCAGCCCCAGCATTTT
TRBD1	TRBV11-2	once	TRBJ1-1	CASSFPGTGGGITEAFF	TGTGCCAGCAGCTTCCCAGGGACAGGGGGCGGTATCACTGAAGCTTTCTTT
.	TRBV29-1	.	TRBJ1-2	CSSGGAGYGYTF	TGCAGCTCTGGAGGGGCGGGCTATGGCTACACCTTC
TRBD1	TRBV4-3	.	TRBJ1-2	CASSRDRGEGYTF	TGCGCCAGCAGCCGCGACAGGGGTGAAGGCTACACCTTC
.	TRBV6-6	once	TRBJ1-6	CASSYSEARNSPLHF	TGTGCCAGCAGTTACTCGGAGGCTCGCAATTCACCCCTCCACTTT
.	TRBV5-1	.	TRBJ2-3	CASSFKNSPTDTQYF	TGCGCCAGCAGCTTTAAGAACAGCCCCACAGATACGCAGTATTTT
TRBD2	TRBV5-1	.	TRBJ2-3	CASSTLAGGLVDTQYF	TGCGCCAGCAGTACCCTAGCGGGAGGTCTCGTAGATACGCAGTATTTT
.	TRBV5-1	.	TRBJ1-2	CASRLPREDDGYTF	TGCGCCAGCCGCCTTCCGAGGGAGGACGATGGCTACACCTTC
.	TRBV6-5	.	TRBJ2-1	CASSHGGAGNEQFF	TGTGCCAGCAGTCACGGGGGAGCTGGCAATGAGCAGTTCTTC
.	TRBV2	.	TRBJ1-4	CASRQLNEKLFF	TGTGCCAGCCGACAGCTTAATGAAAAACTGTTTTTT
.	TRBV5-5	.	TRBJ1-2	CASSLAPTGNDGYTF	TGTGCCAGCAGCTTGGCCCCCACAGGGAATGATGGCTACACCTTC
.	TRBV27	.	TRBJ2-3	CASSSGSSSTDTQYF	TGTGCCAGCAGCAGCGGGTCTTCTAGCACAGATACGCAGTATTTT
.	TRBV6-5	.	TRBJ1-5	CASNRQGNNQPQHF	TGTGCCAGCAATCGGCAGGGGAACAATCAGCCCCAGCATTTT
.	TRBV4-3	.	TRBJ2-1	CASSQDAPESSYNEQFF	TGCGCCAGCAGCCAAGACGCGCCGGAGAGCTCCTACAATGAGCAGTTCTTC
.	TRBV13	.	TRBJ1-4	CASSLGGGPSEKLFF	TGTGCCAGCAGCTTAGGCGGGGGGCCGAGTGAAAAACTGTTTTTT
TRBD1	TRBV7-2	.	TRBJ2-7	CASRAGTGIEQYF	TGTGCCAGCAGGGCCGGGACAGGAATCGAGCAGTACTTC
.	TRBV29-1	.	TRBJ2-3	CSAPVGGKTDTQYF	TGCAGCGCCCCCGTTGGGGGGAAGACAGATACGCAGTATTTT